Listed below are T cell receptor beta chains from one sample, sequenced in a study of shared clonotypes between healthy human individuals. Assay: immunoSEQ multiplex PCR; the TCRdb copy retains only in-frame clones and omits some. This table holds roughly 2.6 million clones, around 94% found once. The sequenced sample was naive CD4+ T cells sorted from blood. The receptors here all came from a man between 18 and 35 years old in good health. CDR3s include the opening cysteine and the closing phenylalanine or tryptophan. The D gene is left open where the match is weak. Clone size, where shown, is once, few, many, or a class for clones that have expanded.

>TRBJ1-1|TRBV19|.|.
TGTGCCAGTAGTCCTTGGGGTCGAGGCAGGGGAAGCACTGAAGCTTTCTTT
CASSPWGRGRGSTEAFF
>TRBJ2-5|TRBV28|.|.
TGTGCCAGCAGTTTAGGTCAGCCTCGGGAGACCCAGTACTTC
CASSLGQPRETQYF
>TRBJ2-7|TRBV28|.|TRBD2
TGTGCCAGCAAAAAAGCCGGGGCGGGGGCCTACGAGCAGTACTTC
CASKKAGAGAYEQYF
>TRBJ1-2|TRBV5-4|once|.
TGTGCCAGCAGCTTGGATCTGCAGGGAGTCGGTGGCTACACCTTC
CASSLDLQGVGGYTF
>TRBJ1-6|TRBV15|.|.
TGTGCCACCAGCAGAGATGGTGTCGGGGGAGGTTCACCCCTCCACTTT
CATSRDGVGGGSPLHF
>TRBJ1-3|TRBV2|.|.
TGTGCCAGCAGGATGGACAGAGGAGGAAACACCATATATTTT
CASRMDRGGNTIYF
>TRBJ1-2|TRBV7-8|.|.
TGTGCCAGCAGCTTAGGGGGGGATCGCTACTCTGGCTACACCTTC
CASSLGGDRYSGYTF
>TRBJ1-1|TRBV19|.|.
TGTGCCAGTAGTATCAGGGATACTGAAGCTTTCTTT
CASSIRDTEAFF
>TRBJ2-6|TRBV5-5|once|.
TGTGCCAGCAGCAAGGATGGGGCCAACGTCCTGACTTTC
CASSKDGANVLTF
>TRBJ2-7|TRBV9|once|.
TGTGCCAGCAGCTTAACCGCGGAGCGTAGAGAGCAGTACTTC
CASSLTAERREQYF
>TRBJ2-2|TRBV9|once|TRBD2
TGTGCCAGCACCGATCTAGCGGCGTCGAACACCGGGGAGCTGTTTTTT
CASTDLAASNTGELFF
>TRBJ1-3|TRBV10-3|.|.
TGTGCCACCTCGGGGACTGGAAACACCATATATTTT
CATSGTGNTIYF
>TRBJ2-7|TRBV2|.|.
TGTGCCAGTTCGGTGTTTAGCGAGCAGTACTTC
CASSVFSEQYF
>TRBJ1-1|TRBV9|.|.
TGTGCCAGCAGCGCCCAGGTAGACATGAACACTGAAGCTTTCTTT
CASSAQVDMNTEAFF
>TRBJ1-5|TRBV12-5|.|.
TGTGCTAGTGGTTTGTCCGGGGGTCCTTTCAATCAGCCCCAGCATTTT
CASGLSGGPFNQPQHF
>TRBJ2-3|TRBV25-1|.|.
TGTGCCAGCAGCGTTGGGGGGGCCGGGGCAGATACGCAGTATTTT
CASSVGGAGADTQYF
>TRBJ2-5|TRBV7-9|few|.
TGTGCCAGCAGCCCAAGGGAGACCCAGTACTTC
CASSPRETQYF
>TRBJ2-3|TRBV7-9|.|TRBD2
TGTGCCAGCAGCCCCTGGGGCGGGGGTAGCACAGATACGCAGTATTTT
CASSPWGGGSTDTQYF
>TRBJ1-2|TRBV5-4|.|.
TGTGCCAGCAGCTTCAGAGAGTTCTATGGCTACACCTTC
CASSFREFYGYTF
>TRBJ1-2|TRBV7-8|.|.
TGTGCCAGCAGCTTAGCGAAGGCATCCCTCGACGGCTACACCTTC
CASSLAKASLDGYTF
>TRBJ1-2|TRBV6-5|.|.
TGTGCCAGCAGTCGCCAGGGCAGTGCTGGCTACACCTTC
CASSRQGSAGYTF
>TRBJ1-5|TRBV6-6|.|TRBD1
TGTGCCAGCAGCACCGGGGGACAGGGGTCGATGTTGTCCCAGCATTTT
CASSTGGQGSMLSQHF
>TRBJ2-5|TRBV2|.|.
TGTGCCAGCAATGACTACATCCAAGAGACCCAGTACTTC
CASNDYIQETQYF
>TRBJ2-5|TRBV28|.|TRBD1
TGTGCCAGCAGTTCCTCAGGGGGCAGGGAGACCCAGTACTTC
CASSSSGGRETQYF
>TRBJ2-7|TRBV19|.|.
TGTGCCAGTAGTATTGGAGGGGGTGGTAACGAGCAGTACTTC
CASSIGGGGNEQYF
>TRBJ1-3|TRBV19|.|.
TGTGCCAGTAGTGTTCAGGCTGGAAACACCATATATTTT
CASSVQAGNTIYF
>TRBJ2-3|TRBV6-1|.|.
TGTGCCAGCAGTGAAGGGGGCCGGGACACAGATACGCAGTATTTT
CASSEGGRDTDTQYF
>TRBJ2-7|TRBV29-1|.|.
TGCAGCGCACAGGACAGCCCCTACGAGCAGTACTTC
CSAQDSPYEQYF